Listed below are T cell receptor beta chains from one sample, sequenced in a study of shared clonotypes between healthy human individuals. The data were produced by immunoSEQ multiplex PCR, yet TCRdb's version contains in-frame clones alone and is incomplete. The table includes 2 million to 3 million clones, 80% to 95% detected once. Sequenced: naive CD4+ T cells from PBMCs. The receptor set was obtained from a man younger than 35 in good health. Some clones in this sample may be carry-over from other donors' samples. Each CDR3 is given with its conserved first and last residue. D genes are given only for firm matches. Some rows have no size entry. The others give once, few or many, or a class for an expanded clone.

len	d_gene	v_gene	j_gene	abundance	CDR3nt	CDR3aa
15	-	TRBV6-5	TRBJ2-6	once	TGTGCCAGCAGTTACTCCGGGCCCGGGGCCAACGTCCTGACTTTC	CASSYSGPGANVLTF
15	-	TRBV5-1	TRBJ2-3	-	TGCGCCAGCAGCTTCTCGGCAGGGCGCACAGATACGCAGTATTTT	CASSFSAGRTDTQYF
10	-	TRBV20-1	TRBJ1-1	-	TGCAGTGCTAGAGAATTTGAAGCTTTCTTT	CSAREFEAFF
16	-	TRBV4-3	TRBJ1-3	-	TGCGCCAGCAGCCAAGTTCACAGTCTCTCCGGAAACACCATATATTTT	CASSQVHSLSGNTIYF
19	TRBD1	TRBV7-9	TRBJ1-2	-	TGTGCCAGCAGCTTAGAATTCTTTGGGGGACAGGGTACTAACTATGGCTACACCTTC	CASSLEFFGGQGTNYGYTF
11	-	TRBV19	TRBJ1-3	-	TGTGCCAGTAGGGGCTGGAACACCATATATTTT	CASRGWNTIYF
16	TRBD1	TRBV27	TRBJ2-7	-	TGTGCCAGCAGTTCCGCTCCGGGACAGGGAAACCACGAGCAGTACTTC	CASSSAPGQGNHEQYF
14	-	TRBV6-1	TRBJ2-5	once	TGTGCCAGCAGTGAAGCATCATTTGGCGGGACCCAGTACTTC	CASSEASFGGTQYF
14	-	TRBV28	TRBJ2-7	-	TGTGCCAGCAGTTTAGCGGGACTTAGGTACGAGCAGTACTTC	CASSLAGLRYEQYF
16	-	TRBV28	TRBJ2-5	-	TGTGCCAGCAGTCCCACACAGGGGAGGGGGGGAGAGACCCAGTACTTC	CASSPTQGRGGETQYF
13	-	TRBV19	TRBJ1-1	-	TGTGCCAGTAGCTACAGGGCGGCCACTGAAGCTTTCTTT	CASSYRAATEAFF
16	-	TRBV28	TRBJ2-7	-	TGTGCCAGCAGAACAGGTGGTGGGTTTGGGTCCTACGAGCAGTACTTC	CASRTGGGFGSYEQYF
16	-	TRBV28	TRBJ1-2	-	TGTGCCAGCAGGGCCGGCGCCCGGCGTGGACGCAGCGGCTACACCTTC	CASRAGARRGRSGYTF
17	-	TRBV28	TRBJ2-7	-	TGTGCCAGCAGCCCCTTGACCGGGACCTCAAGAGACTACGAGCAGTACTTC	CASSPLTGTSRDYEQYF
15	-	TRBV5-6	TRBJ2-2	-	TGTGCCAGCAGCCGGAGGCAGCAATACACCGGGGAGCTGTTTTTT	CASSRRQQYTGELFF
14	TRBD1	TRBV5-4	TRBJ2-3	once	TGTGCCAGCAGCTTCCAGGGGGCAGCAGATACGCAGTATTTT	CASSFQGAADTQYF
16	TRBD1	TRBV19	TRBJ1-5	-	TGTGCCAGTAGTCCCGGACAGGGTGGGAGAAATCAGCCCCAGCATTTT	CASSPGQGGRNQPQHF
15	-	TRBV19	TRBJ2-7	-	TGTGCCAGCGCACGCGGGATGGGTACTTTGTTGGAGCAGTACTTC	CASARGMGTLLEQYF
13	TRBD1	TRBV7-2	TRBJ2-1	once	TGTGCCAGCAGCTCGGAGGGACAGGGCGAGCAGTTCTTC	CASSSEGQGEQFF
16	TRBD1	TRBV7-8	TRBJ1-3	-	TGTGCCAGCAGCCTTAACAGGGGGGCACGGGGAAACACCATATATTTT	CASSLNRGARGNTIYF
16	-	TRBV15	TRBJ2-7	-	TGTGCCACCAGCAGAACCAAGGACCGATACTCCTACGAGCAGTACTTC	CATSRTKDRYSYEQYF
15	-	TRBV15	TRBJ2-5	-	TGTGCCACCAGCAGAGAAGGGGGACCCCTTGAGACCCAGTACTTC	CATSREGGPLETQYF
15	TRBD2	TRBV11-2	TRBJ2-1	-	TGTGCCAGCAGCTTAGTTAGCGGGAGGGCCAATGAGCAGTTCTTC	CASSLVSGRANEQFF
14	-	TRBV18	TRBJ2-7	-	TGTGCCAGCTCACCAGGGGTAGGGGGGGACGAGCAGTACTTC	CASSPGVGGDEQYF
13	TRBD2	TRBV7-8	TRBJ2-3	-	TGTGCCAGCAGCTTACGGGAGGGAGATACGCAGTATTTT	CASSLREGDTQYF
14	-	TRBV6-6	TRBJ1-1	-	TGTGCCAGCAGTTACTCCTCGGATTTAGCTGAAGCTTTCTTT	CASSYSSDLAEAFF
17	-	TRBV5-1	TRBJ2-3	-	TGCGCCAGCATGTCTCGTGGTGGGCTTGGTGGCACAGATACGCAGTATTTT	CASMSRGGLGGTDTQYF
15	TRBD1	TRBV28	TRBJ1-2	-	TGTGCCAGCAGTGATCGACGGGACAGGGTGGCAGGCTACACCTTC	CASSDRRDRVAGYTF
13	-	TRBV28	TRBJ2-5	-	TGTGCCAGCAGTAGGGCGGGAAGGGAGACCCAGTACTTC	CASSRAGRETQYF
14	TRBD2	TRBV4-3	TRBJ2-7	-	TGCGCCAGCAGCCAAGATCTTCTGAGCGGGAGTAGGTACTTC	CASSQDLLSGSRYF
15	-	TRBV6-5	TRBJ2-7	-	TGTGCCAGCAGTTACCAGCGGGCCTCCTCCTACGAGCAGTACTTC	CASSYQRASSYEQYF
17	TRBD1	TRBV28	TRBJ1-5	-	TGTGCCAGCATCACAGGGGACGGGGACAGGGTAAATCAGCCCCAGCATTTT	CASITGDGDRVNQPQHF
12	-	TRBV7-2	TRBJ2-5	-	TGTGCCAGCAGCCCCTTCAATCGTGTGCAGTACTTC	CASSPFNRVQYF
15	-	TRBV5-4	TRBJ2-7	-	TGTGCCAGCAGCTTGGGTCATGGTAGCTCCTACGAGCAGTACTTC	CASSLGHGSSYEQYF
14	TRBD1	TRBV6-5	TRBJ2-2	-	TGTGCCACATATGACAGGGATAACACCGGGGAGCTGTTTTTT	CATYDRDNTGELFF
11	-	TRBV29-1	TRBJ2-5	-	TGCAGCGTTGAAGGCGGAAAGACCCAGTACTTC	CSVEGGKTQYF
16	-	TRBV4-1	TRBJ2-3	-	TGCGCCAGCAGCCAAGATAGTCGGGGAGTCACAGATACGCAGTATTTT	CASSQDSRGVTDTQYF
13	-	TRBV15	TRBJ1-1	-	TGTGCCACCAGCATTCCGGGGGCGTTGGAAGCTTTCTTT	CATSIPGALEAFF
15	-	TRBV2	TRBJ2-3	-	TGTGCCAGCAGGACGGGGAGTTTTCGCACAGATACGCAGTATTTT	CASRTGSFRTDTQYF
16	-	TRBV7-9	TRBJ2-1	-	TGTGCCAGCAGCTTAGGCACGGGAGCACGGTACAATGAGCAGTTCTTC	CASSLGTGARYNEQFF
16	TRBD1	TRBV6-4	TRBJ2-3	-	TGTGCCAGCCACAGGGGGCGGTTTTCCTCCACAGATACGCAGTATTTT	CASHRGRFSSTDTQYF
15	-	TRBV4-3	TRBJ2-1	-	TGCGCCAGCAGCCAAGATTTTCGTACGGGCAATGAGCAGTTCTTC	CASSQDFRTGNEQFF
16	-	TRBV9	TRBJ1-2	-	TGTGCCAGCAGTCGCAGAACACAGGGAACCAACTATGGCTACACCTTC	CASSRRTQGTNYGYTF
16	TRBD1	TRBV19	TRBJ1-2	-	TGTGCCAGTAGTGTGGGAGCCTCCCGGGACAGGGTTCTGGAACACTTC	CASSVGASRDRVLEHF
14	TRBD1	TRBV10-3	TRBJ2-2	-	TGTGCCACGCACGGACAGGGAGGCACCGGGGAGCTGTTTTTT	CATHGQGGTGELFF
10	-	TRBV30	TRBJ2-3	-	TGTGCCTGGAGCCGAGATACGCAGTATTTT	CAWSRDTQYF
16	TRBD2	TRBV5-4	TRBJ2-5	-	TGTGCCAGCAGCTTGAGGTTGCGGGGGAGACAAGAGACCCAGTACTTC	CASSLRLRGRQETQYF
17	TRBD2	TRBV4-1	TRBJ2-7	-	TGCGCCAGCAGCCCGTACCCCATCCGGACTAGCGGATACGAGCAGTACTTC	CASSPYPIRTSGYEQYF
15	-	TRBV29-1	TRBJ1-1	-	TGCAGCGTCGCACTTAAAATAACACCCAACACTGAAGCTTTCTTT	CSVALKITPNTEAFF
14	-	TRBV7-3	TRBJ1-2	once	TGTGCCAGCAGCTCTGACCCCTCCAGATATGGCTACACCTTC	CASSSDPSRYGYTF